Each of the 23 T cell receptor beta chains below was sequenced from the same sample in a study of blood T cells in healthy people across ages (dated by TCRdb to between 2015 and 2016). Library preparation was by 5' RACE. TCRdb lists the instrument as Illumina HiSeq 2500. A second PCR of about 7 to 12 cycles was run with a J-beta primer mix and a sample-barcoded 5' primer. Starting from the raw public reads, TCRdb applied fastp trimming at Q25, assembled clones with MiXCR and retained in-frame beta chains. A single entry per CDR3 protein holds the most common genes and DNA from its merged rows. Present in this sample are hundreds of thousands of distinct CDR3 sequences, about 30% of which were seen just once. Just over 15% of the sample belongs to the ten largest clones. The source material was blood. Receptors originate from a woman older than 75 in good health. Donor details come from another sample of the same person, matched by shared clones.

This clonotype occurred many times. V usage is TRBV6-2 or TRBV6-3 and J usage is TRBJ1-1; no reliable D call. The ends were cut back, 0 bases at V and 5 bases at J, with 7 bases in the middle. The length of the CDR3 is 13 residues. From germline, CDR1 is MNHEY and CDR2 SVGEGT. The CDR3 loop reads CASSYSSTTEAFF. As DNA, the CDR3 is TGTGCCAGCAGTTACTCTAGTACGACTGAAGCTTTCTTT.

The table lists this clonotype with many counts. CDR3 DNA: TGCAGTGTAACTAGCACAGATACGCAGTATTTT. Its translation is CSVTSTDTQYF. The chain combines TRBV20-1 with TRBJ2-3; D is ambiguous. In germline, CDR1 is DFQATT, CDR2 SNEGSKA (reference sequence). The CDR3 is 11 amino acids. V dropped 7 bases and J dropped 0 bases, with 5 bases sitting between them.

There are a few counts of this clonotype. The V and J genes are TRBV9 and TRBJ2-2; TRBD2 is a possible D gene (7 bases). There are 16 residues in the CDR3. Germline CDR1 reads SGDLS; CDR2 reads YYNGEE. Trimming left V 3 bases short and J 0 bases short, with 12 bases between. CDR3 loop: CASSGGGGPNTGELFF. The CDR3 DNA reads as TGTGCCAGCAGCGGGGGAGGGGGGCCGAACACCGGGGAGCTGTTTTTT.

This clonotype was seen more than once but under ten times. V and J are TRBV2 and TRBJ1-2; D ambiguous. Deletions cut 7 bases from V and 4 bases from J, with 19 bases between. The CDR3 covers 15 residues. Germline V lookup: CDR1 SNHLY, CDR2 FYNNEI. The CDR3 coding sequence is TGTGCCAGCATGCCAGAACTTCATTTCCGCTATGGCTACACCTTC. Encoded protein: CASMPELHFRYGYTF.

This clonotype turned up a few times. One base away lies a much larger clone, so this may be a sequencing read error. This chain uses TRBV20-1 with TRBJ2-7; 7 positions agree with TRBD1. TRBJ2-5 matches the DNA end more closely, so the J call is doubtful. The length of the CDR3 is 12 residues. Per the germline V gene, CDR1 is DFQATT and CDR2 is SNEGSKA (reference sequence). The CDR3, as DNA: TGCGGTGCTAGAAGGGGGCGGGAGACCCAGTACTTC. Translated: CGARRGRETQYF.

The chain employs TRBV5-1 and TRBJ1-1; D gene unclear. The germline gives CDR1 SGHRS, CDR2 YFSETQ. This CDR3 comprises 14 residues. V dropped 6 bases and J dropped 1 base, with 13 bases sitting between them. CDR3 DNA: TGCGCCAGCAAAACAGAGGCCTCGAACACTGAAGCTTTCTTT. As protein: CASKTEASNTEAFF.

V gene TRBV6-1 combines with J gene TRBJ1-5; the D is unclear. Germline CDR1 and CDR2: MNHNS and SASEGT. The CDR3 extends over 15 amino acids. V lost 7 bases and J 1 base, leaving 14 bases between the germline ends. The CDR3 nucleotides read TGTGCCAGCATACTAGGAGGTCTGAGCAATCAGCCCCAGCATTTT. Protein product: CASILGGLSNQPQHF.

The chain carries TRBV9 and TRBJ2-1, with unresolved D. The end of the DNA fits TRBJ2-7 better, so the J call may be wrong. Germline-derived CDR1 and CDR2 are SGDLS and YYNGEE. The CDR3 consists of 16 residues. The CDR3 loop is CASSVATVGSYNEQYF. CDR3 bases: TGTGCCAGCAGCGTAGCTACGGTGGGTTCCTACAATGAGCAGTACTTC.

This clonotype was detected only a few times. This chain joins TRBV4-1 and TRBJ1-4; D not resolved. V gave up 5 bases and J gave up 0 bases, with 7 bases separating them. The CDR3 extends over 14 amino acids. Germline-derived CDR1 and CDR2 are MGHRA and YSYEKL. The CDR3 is CASSWRATNEKLFF. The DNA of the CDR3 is TGCGCCAGCAGCTGGAGAGCAACTAATGAAAAACTGTTTTTT.

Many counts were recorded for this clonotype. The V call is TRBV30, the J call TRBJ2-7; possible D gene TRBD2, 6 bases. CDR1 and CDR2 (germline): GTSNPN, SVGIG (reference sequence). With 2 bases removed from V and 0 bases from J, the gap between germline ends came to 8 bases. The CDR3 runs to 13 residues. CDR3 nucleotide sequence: TGTGCCTGGAGTTCCGGGAGCTCCTACGAGCAGTACTTC. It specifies CAWSSGSSYEQYF.

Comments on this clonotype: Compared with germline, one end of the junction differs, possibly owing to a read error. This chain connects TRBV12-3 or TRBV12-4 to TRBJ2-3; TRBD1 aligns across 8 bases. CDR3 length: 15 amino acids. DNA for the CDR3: TGTGCCAGCAGCTTTGGACAGGGAAGCACAGATGCGCAGTATTTT. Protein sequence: CASSFGQGSTDAQYF.

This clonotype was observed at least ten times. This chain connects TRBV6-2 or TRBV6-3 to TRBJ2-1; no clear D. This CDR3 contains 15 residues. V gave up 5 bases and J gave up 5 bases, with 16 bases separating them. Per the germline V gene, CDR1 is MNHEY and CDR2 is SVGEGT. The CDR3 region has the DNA TGTGCCAGCAGTCCTGGGAAAATATGGGACAATGAGCAGTTCTTC. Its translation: CASSPGKIWDNEQFF.

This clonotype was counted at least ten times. The CDR3 coding sequence is TGCAGCGTTCTTACCGACAGAAATAGCAATCAGCCCCAGCATTTT. Its translation is CSVLTDRNSNQPQHF. The V and J genes are TRBV29-1 and TRBJ1-5; D may be TRBD1 (5 bases). The CDR3 totals 15 residues. With 5 bases removed from V and 0 bases from J, the gap between germline ends came to 14 bases. Germline V gene lookup returns CDR1 SQVTM and CDR2 ANQGSEA. The full variable domain, its missing parts supplied by reference TRBV29-1 and TRBJ1-5, is SAVISQKPSRDICQRGTSLTIQCQVDSQVTMMFWYRQQPGQSLTLIATANQGSEATYESGFVIDKFPISRPNLTFSTLTVSNMSPEDSSIYLCSVLTDRNSNQPQHFGDGTRLSIL.

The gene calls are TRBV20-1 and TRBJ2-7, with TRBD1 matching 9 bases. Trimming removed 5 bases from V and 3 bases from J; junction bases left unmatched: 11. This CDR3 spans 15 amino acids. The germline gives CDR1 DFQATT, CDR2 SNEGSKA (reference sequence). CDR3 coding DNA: TGCAGTGCTCCTACCCCCGGGACAGGGCTCTACGAGCAGTACTTC. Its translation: CSAPTPGTGLYEQYF.

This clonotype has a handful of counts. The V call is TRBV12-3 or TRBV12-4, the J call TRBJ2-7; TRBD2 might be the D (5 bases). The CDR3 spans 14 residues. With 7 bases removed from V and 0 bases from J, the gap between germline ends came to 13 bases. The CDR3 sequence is CASTRGLSSYEQYF. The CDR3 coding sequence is TGTGCCAGCACCCGCGGGTTGAGCTCCTACGAGCAGTACTTC.

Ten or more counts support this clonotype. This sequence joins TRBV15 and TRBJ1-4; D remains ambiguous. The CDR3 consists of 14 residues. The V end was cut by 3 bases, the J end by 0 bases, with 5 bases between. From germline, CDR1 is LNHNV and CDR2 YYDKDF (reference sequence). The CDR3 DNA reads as TGTGCCACCAGCAGTTTCTCAACTAATGAAAAACTGTTTTTT. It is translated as CATSSFSTNEKLFF.

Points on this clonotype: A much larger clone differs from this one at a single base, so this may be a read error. The CDR3 nucleotides are TGCAGCACGACCCCGGGGAACTATGGCTACACCTTC. Its translation: CSTTPGNYGYTF. The chain couples TRBV29-1 to TRBJ1-2, with no clear D. Germline assignment: CDR1 SQVTM and CDR2 ANQGSEA. The V end was cut by 8 bases, the J end by 2 bases, with 12 bases between. The CDR3 sequence is 12 residues long.

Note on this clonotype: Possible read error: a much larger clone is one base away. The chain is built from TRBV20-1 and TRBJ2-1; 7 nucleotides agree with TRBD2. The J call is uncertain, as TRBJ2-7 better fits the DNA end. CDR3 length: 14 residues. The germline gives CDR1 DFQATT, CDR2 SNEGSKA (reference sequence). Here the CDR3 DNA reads TGCAGTGCTTCAGAGCGGGGCTCCTACAATGAGCAGTACTTC. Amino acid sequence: CSASERGSYNEQYF.

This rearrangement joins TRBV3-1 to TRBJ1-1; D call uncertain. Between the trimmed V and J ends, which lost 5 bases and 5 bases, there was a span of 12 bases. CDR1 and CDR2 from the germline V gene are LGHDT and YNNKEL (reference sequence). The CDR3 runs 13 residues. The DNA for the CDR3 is TGTGCCAGCAGCTGGGGTGCCAGTACTGAAGCTTTCTTT. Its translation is CASSWGASTEAFF.

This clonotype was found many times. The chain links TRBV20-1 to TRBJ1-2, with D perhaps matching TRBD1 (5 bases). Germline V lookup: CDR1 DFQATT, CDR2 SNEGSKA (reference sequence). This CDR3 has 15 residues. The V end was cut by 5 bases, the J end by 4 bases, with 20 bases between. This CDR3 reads CSAGTVDRSSYGYTF. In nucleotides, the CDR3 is TGCAGTGCTGGGACGGTAGACAGATCTTCCTATGGCTACACCTTC.

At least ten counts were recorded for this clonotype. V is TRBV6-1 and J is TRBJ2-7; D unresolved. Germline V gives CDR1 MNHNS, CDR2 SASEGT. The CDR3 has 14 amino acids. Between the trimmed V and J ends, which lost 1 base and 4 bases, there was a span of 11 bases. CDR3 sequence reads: CASSEGWRLYEQYF. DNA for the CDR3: TGTGCCAGCAGTGAAGGTTGGAGATTATACGAGCAGTACTTC.

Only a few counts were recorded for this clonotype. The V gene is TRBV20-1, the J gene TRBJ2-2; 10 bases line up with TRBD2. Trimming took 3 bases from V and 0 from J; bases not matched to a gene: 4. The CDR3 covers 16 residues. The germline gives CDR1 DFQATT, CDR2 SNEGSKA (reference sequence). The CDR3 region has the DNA TGCAGTGCTAGTGAAGCGGGGGGGGCGAACACCGGGGAGCTGTTTTTT. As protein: CSASEAGGANTGELFF.

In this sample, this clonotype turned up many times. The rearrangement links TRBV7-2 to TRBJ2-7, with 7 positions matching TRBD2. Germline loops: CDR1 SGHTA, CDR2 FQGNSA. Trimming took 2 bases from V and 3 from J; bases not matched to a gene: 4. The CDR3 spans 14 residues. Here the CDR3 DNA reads TGTGCCAGCAGCTTATTTGGACTAGTCTACGAGCAGTACTTC. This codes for CASSLFGLVYEQYF. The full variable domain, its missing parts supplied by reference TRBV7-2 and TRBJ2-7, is GAGVSQSPSNKVTEKGKDVELRCDPISGHTALYWYRQSLGQGLEFLIYFQGNSAPDKSGLPSDRFSAERTGGSVSTLTIQRTQQEDSAVYLCASSLFGLVYEQYFGPGTRLTVT.